Following are 32 T cell receptor beta chains from one sample sequenced in a study of shared clonotypes between healthy human individuals. CD45RO-negative, CCR7-positively selected cells formed the naive CD8 fraction, excluding terminally differentiated effector memory CD45RA+ cells. TCRdb keeps only in-frame clones here, not all; method: immunoSEQ multiplex PCR. Of about 2 million clones in the sample, about 95% were seen once. The sample comprised naive CD8+ T cells sorted from blood. These receptors were taken from a man between 18 and 35 years old in good health.

The chain links TRBV7-9 to TRBJ1-6, with D perhaps TRBD1 (5 bases). The CDR3 is 17 amino acids. Germline CDR1 is SEHNR and CDR2 is FQNEAQ (reference sequence). V lost 5 bases, J lost 10 bases, and 24 bases lay in between. CDR3 sequence: CASSPGGATFGQSPLHF. CDR3 DNA: TGTGCCAGCAGCCCGGGGGGTGCAACGTTCGGCCAATCACCCCTCCACTTT.

The V gene is TRBV9, the J gene TRBJ1-1; D is uncertain. This CDR3 region has 16 residues. Germline V gene lookup returns CDR1 SGDLS and CDR2 YYNGEE. V was clipped by 0 bases and J by 0 bases, with 12 bases between them. As DNA, the CDR3 is TGTGCCAGCAGCGTAGGAATGCAAGGGATGAACACTGAAGCTTTCTTT. Its protein is CASSVGMQGMNTEAFF. The full variable domain, rest sourced from reference TRBV9 and TRBJ1-1, is DSGVTQTPKHLITATGQRVTLRCSPRSGDLSVYWYQQSLDQGLQFLIQYYNGEERAKGNILERFSAQQFPDLHSELNLSSLELGDSALYFCASSVGMQGMNTEAFFGQGTRLTVV.

The V call is TRBV7-9, the J call TRBJ2-5; D possibly uses TRBD1 or TRBD2 (6 bases each). The CDR3 runs 15 residues. The V end lost 1 base, the J end lost 5 bases, and 14 bases lay between the germline ends. CDR1 and CDR2 (germline): SEHNR, FQNEAQ (reference sequence). The CDR3 loop is CASSLVLGGTETQYF. Here the CDR3 DNA reads TGTGCCAGCAGCTTAGTGCTGGGGGGCACGGAGACCCAGTACTTC.

The chain has TRBV9 and TRBJ2-1; 9 nucleotides line up with TRBD2. The CDR3 runs to 16 residues. CDR1 is SGDLS, CDR2 YYNGEE, per germline. With 3 bases clipped from V and 5 bases from J, the junction kept 9 bases outside the gene matches. This chain's CDR3 is CASSAIPLAGHNEQFF. DNA of the CDR3: TGTGCCAGCAGCGCGATACCTCTAGCGGGGCACAATGAGCAGTTCTTC. Based on the CDR3 plus reference TRBV9 and TRBJ2-1, the full variable domain is DSGVTQTPKHLITATGQRVTLRCSPRSGDLSVYWYQQSLDQGLQFLIQYYNGEERAKGNILERFSAQQFPDLHSELNLSSLELGDSALYFCASSAIPLAGHNEQFFGPGTRLTVL.

V usage is TRBV30 and J usage is TRBJ2-3; D might be TRBD1 (5 bases). The CDR3 contains 15 residues. Trimming left V 8 bases short and J 0 bases short, with 18 bases between. Germline CDR1 GTSNPN, CDR2 SVGIG (reference sequence). The CDR3 here is CAGSQGVSSTDTQYF. The CDR3, as DNA: TGTGCCGGAAGCCAGGGCGTATCTAGCACAGATACGCAGTATTTT.

The rearrangement links TRBV9 to TRBJ2-3; 7 bases match TRBD1. The CDR3 runs 16 residues. The V gene end was trimmed by 4 bases and the J gene end by 2 bases; junction bases not matched to a gene: 10. The V gene's germline CDR1 is SGDLS and CDR2 YYNGEE. The CDR3 DNA is TGTGCCAGCAGCCAGTGGTCAGGGGGACCCACAGATACGCAGTATTTT. It translates to CASSQWSGGPTDTQYF.

The rearrangement uses TRBV6-6 and TRBJ1-5; TRBD1 agrees at 7 bases. Trimming at V came to 9 bases and at J to 5 bases, leaving 16 bases not matched to a gene. Germline loops: CDR1 MNHNY, CDR2 SVGAGI (reference sequence). The CDR3 consists of 16 residues. CDR3 in DNA: TGTGCCAGAAGGGGACAGCTTACCCGGGGGTATCAGCCCCAGCATTTT. It encodes CARRGQLTRGYQPQHF.

Note on this clone: Other DNA sequences in this specimen translate into the identical CDR3. The chain links TRBV4-1 to TRBJ2-1; D uncertain. The CDR3 extends over 14 amino acids. The germline V gene encodes CDR1 MGHRA and CDR2 YSYEKL. Trimming pared 0 bases from V and 3 bases from J, leaving 6 bases between. In DNA, the CDR3 is TGCGCCAGCAGCCAAGAGCCCAGCTACAATGAGCAGTTCTTC. Translated: CASSQEPSYNEQFF.

This sequence joins TRBV11-2 and TRBJ2-1; D possibly corresponds to TRBD2 (5 bases). Germline lookup yields CDR1 SGHAT and CDR2 FQNNGV. The V gene lost 3 bases and the J gene lost 0 bases, with 9 bases spanning the gap. This CDR3 comprises 15 residues. This CDR3 is CASSFRRSSYNEQFF. CDR3 in DNA: TGTGCCAGCAGCTTTCGGAGGAGCTCCTACAATGAGCAGTTCTTC.

The CDR3 DNA reads as TGTGCCAGCAGCTCTAGCGGGGATGAGCAGTTCTTC. This codes for CASSSSGDEQFF. The rearrangement joins TRBV7-3 to TRBJ2-1; 9 positions agree with TRBD2. V lost 4 bases to trimming and J lost 8 bases; unmatched junction nucleotides: 0. The CDR3 has 12 residues. Germline assignment: CDR1 SGHTA and CDR2 FQGTGA.

The CDR3 bases are TGTGCCAGCAGCCCCCTGACCCTGGGATCACCCCTCCACTTT. Its protein is CASSPLTLGSPLHF. V usage is TRBV6-6 and J usage is TRBJ1-6; D gene unclear. CDR1 is MNHNY and CDR2 is SVGAGI in the germline V gene (reference sequence). V was pared by 6 bases and J by 10 bases, with 16 bases between. This CDR3 comprises 14 residues.

The V call is TRBV4-1, the J call TRBJ1-4, with a possible D match to TRBD1 (5 bases). Germline V gives CDR1 MGHRA, CDR2 YSYEKL. The CDR3 totals 12 residues. V was trimmed by 6 bases and J by 10 bases, leaving 12 bases between them. CDR3 sequence reads: CASSFAGGKLFF. In DNA form, the CDR3 reads TGCGCCAGCAGTTTCGCCGGGGGAAAACTGTTTTTT.

Only one count was recorded for this clone. The V gene is TRBV14, the J gene TRBJ2-2; no firm D call. The CDR3 is made up of 17 amino acids. With 0 bases removed from V and 2 bases from J, the gap between germline ends came to 13 bases. The V gene's germline CDR1 is SGHDN and CDR2 FVKESK. In DNA, the CDR3 is TGTGCCAGCAGCCAAGACCATGTAGGACGTAACACCGGGGAGCTGTTTTTT. Protein: CASSQDHVGRNTGELFF.

The rearrangement uses TRBV9 and TRBJ2-1; D call uncertain. CDR1 and CDR2 from the germline V gene are SGDLS and YYNGEE. The CDR3 has 15 residues. Trimming removed 0 bases from V and 8 bases from J, with 15 bases in between. This chain's CDR3 is CASSVVGITADEQFF. The CDR3 coding sequence is TGTGCCAGCAGCGTAGTTGGAATTACGGCGGATGAGCAGTTCTTC.

Notes on this clone: Additional DNA sequences in this sample encode the identical CDR3. The gene calls are TRBV28 and TRBJ1-1; D not certain. The germline V and J ends were trimmed by 2 bases and 0 bases, with 4 bases remaining between them. The CDR3 is 13 residues long. Per the germline V gene, CDR1 is MDHEN and CDR2 is SYDVKM. The CDR3 DNA reads TGTGCCAGCAGTTTAGACCTGAACACTGAAGCTTTCTTT. It is translated as CASSLDLNTEAFF.

The genes are TRBV11-1 and TRBJ2-7; D possibly corresponds to TRBD2 (6 bases). The V end was cut by 3 bases, the J end by 1 base, with 13 bases between. The germline CDR1 and CDR2 sequences are SGHAT and FQDESV (reference sequence). The CDR3 runs to 15 residues. The CDR3 DNA reads TGTGCCAGCAGCTTTGGCGGGGCTCCGTCCTACGAGCAGTACTTC. It codes for CASSFGGAPSYEQYF.

This chain links TRBV4-1 with TRBJ2-7, with 9 bases aligning to TRBD1. CDR1 is MGHRA and CDR2 is YSYEKL in the germline V gene. This CDR3 has 15 amino acids. After removal of 5 bases from V and 4 bases from J, the junction contained 9 bases not matched to a gene. The CDR3 spells CASSSSRQGGYEQYF. CDR3 coding DNA: TGCGCCAGCAGCTCAAGCCGACAGGGGGGTTACGAGCAGTACTTC.

The V gene is TRBV9, the J gene TRBJ2-7, with D possibly being TRBD1 (5 bases). This CDR3 is 15 amino acids long. Germline lookup yields CDR1 SGDLS and CDR2 YYNGEE. V was cut by 2 bases and J by 2 bases, with 14 bases left in between. The CDR3 DNA reads as TGTGCCAGCAGCGTGTCCCCTGGCAGGGCCTACGAGCAGTACTTC. Protein sequence: CASSVSPGRAYEQYF.

This sequence joins TRBV4-3 and TRBJ2-7; D is uncertain. Per the germline V gene, CDR1 is LGHNA and CDR2 is YSLEER. This CDR3 comprises 13 residues. V was shortened by 0 bases and J by 2 bases, with 5 bases between the two germline ends. CDR3 protein: CASSQDSAYEQYF. In DNA form, the CDR3 reads TGCGCCAGCAGCCAAGATTCTGCCTACGAGCAGTACTTC.

CDR3 region: CASSLRGHEAFF. DNA of the CDR3: TGTGCCAGCAGCCTCAGAGGCCATGAAGCTTTCTTT. The chain carries TRBV14 and TRBJ1-1; D is uncertain. The CDR3 length is 12 residues. CDR1 is SGHDN, CDR2 FVKESK, per germline. The V and J ends lost 4 bases and 7 bases respectively, with 10 bases between them.

This chain joins TRBV4-3 and TRBJ2-2; 7 bases are a match to TRBD2. In germline, CDR1 is LGHNA, CDR2 YSLEER. V gave up 0 bases and J gave up 1 base; unmatched junction bases: 5. This CDR3 has 17 residues. CDR3 region: CASSQDAQRGNTGELFF. In DNA, the CDR3 is TGCGCCAGCAGCCAAGATGCCCAGCGGGGGAACACCGGGGAGCTGTTTTTT.

Points on this clone: The same CDR3 also results from other DNA sequences found in this sample. J is TRBJ2-3 and V is TRBV30; no firm D call. There are 11 residues in the CDR3. Trimming pared 3 bases from V and 6 bases from J, leaving 7 bases between. Germline V CDR1 and CDR2: GTSNPN, SVGIG (reference sequence). For the CDR3, the DNA is TGTGCCTGGAGCTTCGGGGATACGCAGTATTTT. Translating it yields CAWSFGDTQYF.

The chain employs TRBV7-9 and TRBJ2-2; 7 bases align to TRBD1. The CDR3 length is 17 residues. V shed 4 bases and J 0 bases; nucleotides not matched to a gene: 8. Germline lookup yields CDR1 SEHNR and CDR2 FQNEAQ (reference sequence). The CDR3 spells CASSSSTGITNTGELFF. CDR3 DNA: TGTGCCAGCAGCTCCTCGACAGGGATAACGAACACCGGGGAGCTGTTTTTT.

This sequence joins TRBV4-3 and TRBJ2-1; 9 bases line up with TRBD1. V lost 4 bases, J lost 3 bases, and 4 bases stayed unmatched. CDR1 is LGHNA, CDR2 YSLEER, per germline. This CDR3 spans 15 amino acids. The CDR3 sequence is CASSLVGQGYNEQFF. CDR3 coding DNA: TGCGCCAGCAGCCTTGTGGGACAGGGCTACAATGAGCAGTTCTTC.

The chain joins TRBV4-1 to TRBJ1-1; no reliable D call. The CDR3 contains 15 residues. Trimming removed 3 bases at V and 2 bases at J, with 13 bases between. Germline V CDR1 and CDR2: MGHRA, YSYEKL. CDR3 sequence: CASSQPGIGNTEAFF. CDR3 nucleotide sequence: TGCGCCAGCAGCCAGCCGGGGATCGGAAACACTGAAGCTTTCTTT.

The rearrangement joins TRBV6-1 to TRBJ2-7; D not resolved. Germline V lookup: CDR1 MNHNS, CDR2 SASEGT. The CDR3 loop spans 14 amino acids. V shed 0 bases and J shed 3 bases, with 9 bases lying between them. The DNA for the CDR3 is TGTGCCAGCAGTGAAGCGACCTTTTTCTACGAGCAGTACTTC. Its translation: CASSEATFFYEQYF.

This chain connects TRBV7-9 to TRBJ2-6, with 9 nucleotides matching TRBD1. Germline V gene lookup returns CDR1 SEHNR and CDR2 FQNEAQ (reference sequence). This CDR3 comprises 18 residues. V lost 5 bases and J lost 3; bases outside the gene matches: 11. DNA for the CDR3: TGTGCCAGCAGCGACCCCGAGGGACAGGGTGGTGGGGCCAACGTCCTGACTTTC. It encodes CASSDPEGQGGGANVLTF.

The rearrangement links TRBV6-1 to TRBJ2-7, with TRBD1 matching 7 bases. V was pared by 3 bases and J by 0 bases, with 5 bases of the junction left unmatched. The CDR3 length is 15 residues. The germline V gene has CDR1 MNHNS and CDR2 SASEGT. CDR3 bases: TGTGCCAGCAGTGATGGCCAGGGGGTCTCCTACGAGCAGTACTTC. Encoded protein: CASSDGQGVSYEQYF.

The J gene is TRBJ1-4, the V gene TRBV7-9, with D hard to call. CDR1 is SEHNR and CDR2 is FQNEAQ in the germline V gene (reference sequence). The length of the CDR3 is 18 residues. V lost 4 bases and J 0 bases, leaving 18 bases between the germline ends. The CDR3 DNA reads as TGTGCCAGCAGCTCCGCCGGCGCATTCAGTGCAACTAATGAAAAACTGTTTTTT. Translation gives CASSSAGAFSATNEKLFF.

The rearrangement joins TRBV7-9 to TRBJ2-5, with D possibly matching TRBD2 (6 bases). The CDR3 has 15 amino acids. Germline V gene sequence: CDR1 SEHNR, CDR2 FQNEAQ (reference sequence). Trimming left V 5 bases short and J 2 bases short, with 15 bases between. The CDR3 DNA is TGTGCCAGCAGCAGCCCCGGGAGACGTCAAGAGACCCAGTACTTC. It translates to CASSSPGRRQETQYF.

V gene TRBV6-5 combines with J gene TRBJ2-7, with 7 bases identical to TRBD1. The CDR3 is made up of 13 amino acids. Germline assignment: CDR1 MNHEY and CDR2 SVGAGI. V shed 6 bases, J shed 5 bases, and the junction held 7 bases outside the gene matches. The CDR3 coding sequence is TGTGCCAGCAGCAGGACAGGTATGGACGAGCAGTACTTC. It encodes CASSRTGMDEQYF.

The CDR3 DNA is TGTGCCAGCAGCCAAGAAGATCTCCTGGCTAGCGGAACAGATACGCAGTATTTT. This gives the protein CASSQEDLLASGTDTQYF. This rearrangement joins TRBV14 to TRBJ2-3, with 7 bases matching TRBD2. Germline CDR1 SGHDN, CDR2 FVKESK. After removal of 0 bases from V and 3 bases from J, the junction contained 12 bases not matched to a gene. The CDR3 has 18 amino acids.